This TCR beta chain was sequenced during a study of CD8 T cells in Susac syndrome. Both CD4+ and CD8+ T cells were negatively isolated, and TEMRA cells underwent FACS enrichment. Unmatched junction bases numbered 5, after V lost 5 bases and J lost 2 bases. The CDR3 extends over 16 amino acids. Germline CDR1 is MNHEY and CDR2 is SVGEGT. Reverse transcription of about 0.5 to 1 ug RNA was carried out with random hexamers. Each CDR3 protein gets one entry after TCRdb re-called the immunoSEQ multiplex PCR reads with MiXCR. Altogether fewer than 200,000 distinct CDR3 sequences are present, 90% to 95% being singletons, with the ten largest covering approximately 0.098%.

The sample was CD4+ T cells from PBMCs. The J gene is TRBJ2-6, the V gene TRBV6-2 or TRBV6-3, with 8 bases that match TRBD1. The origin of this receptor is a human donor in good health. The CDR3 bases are TGTGCCAGCAGTGCGTACAGGGGGACTGGGGCCAACGTCCTGACTTTC. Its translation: CASSAYRGTGANVLTF.